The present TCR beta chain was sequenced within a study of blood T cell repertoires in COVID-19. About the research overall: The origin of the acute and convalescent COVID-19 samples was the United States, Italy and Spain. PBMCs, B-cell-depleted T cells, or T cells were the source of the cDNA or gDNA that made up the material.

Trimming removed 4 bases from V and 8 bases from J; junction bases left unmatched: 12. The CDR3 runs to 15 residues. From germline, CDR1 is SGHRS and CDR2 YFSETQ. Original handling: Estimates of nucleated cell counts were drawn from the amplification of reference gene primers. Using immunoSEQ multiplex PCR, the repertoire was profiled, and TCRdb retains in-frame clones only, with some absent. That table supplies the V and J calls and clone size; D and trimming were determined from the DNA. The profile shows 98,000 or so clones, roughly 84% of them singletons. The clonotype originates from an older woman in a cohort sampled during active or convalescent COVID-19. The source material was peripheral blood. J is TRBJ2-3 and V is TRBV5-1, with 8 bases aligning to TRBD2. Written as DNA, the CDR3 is TGCGCCAGCAGCGCGGCCGGGACTAGTGCAGGTACGCAGTATTTT. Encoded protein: CASSAAGTSAGTQYF.